Included here is one T cell receptor beta chain sequence, with context. It has no known antigen specificity. The record has no base qualities; no much larger clone is one base away. Its CDR3 holds 18 amino acids, cysteine through phenylalanine. Just CDR3 DNA is preserved here, 54 bases in frame from base 1. V is trimmed back by 1 base and J by 1 base, and the junction contains 10 bases that no gene match accounts for. CDR1 LGHNA and CDR2 YNFKEQ were looked up in the germline V gene. The record originates from a study of blood T cell repertoires in COVID-19 (dated by TCRdb to 2018 to 2021). About the study as a whole: Collaborator samples came from the United States, Italy and Spain and covered acute and convalescent phases of COVID-19. The prospective study material was composed of cDNA or gDNA derived from T cells, B-cell-depleted T cells, or PBMCs. Deeply sampled blood TCRbeta repertoires from subjects exposed to, actively infected with, or recovered from COVID-19 were included in the dataset. Where available, HLA class I and class II types were obtained from metadata supplied by the sample provider rather than from assay-based typing. A de-identified subject ID, COVID-19 status, age in years and sex were almost always included in the sample metadata. The samples were drawn from two sources: the first 160 participants of the ongoing ImmuneRACE study, and some 1,300 subjects contributed by 6 global collaborators. A freely available public database, intended as a resource for researchers studying the immune response to SARS-CoV-2, is where the repertoires were released.

The immunoSEQ Assay, a bias-controlled multiplex PCR, was used to amplify TCRbeta CDR3 regions from genomic DNA. The authors' analysis ran thus. Within the assay, amplification of reference gene primers was used to estimate how many nucleated cells each sample contained. To quantify the absolute abundance of each unique TCRbeta CDR3 rearrangement, sequence reads were collapsed and filtered. For each sample, productive Simpson clonality was calculated as the square root of Simpson's diversity index over productive rearrangements. TCRdb obtained this table from immuneACCESS and retained in-frame rearrangements with V and J assigned. These tables miss some clones; where compared with another copy, unresolved V genes account for less than half of the shortfall, and the remainder is unexplained. The V and J calls and clone size are taken from that table; D and trimming were inferred from the DNA. The sample table lists about 140,000 clones, about three quarters of them with a count of one. More than 8.5% of the sample is in the top ten clones.

Here is what the overall study found, with its caveats: The amount of clinical and demographic metadata varied by source and participant and was provided uncurated.

Collaborating institutions collected whole blood in K2EDTA tubes following their own protocols. For TCRbeta analysis, collaborator samples were shipped as frozen whole blood, as isolated PBMCs, or as DNA extracted from either sample type. This receptor was identified in a woman aged 45-60 years with active or convalescent COVID-19. The chain uses TRBV4-2 and TRBJ2-5, with 9 central nucleotides matching TRBD2. What was sequenced was peripheral blood. The encoded CDR3 is CASSQGNGGRGSQETQYF. The DNA reads as follows: TGTGCCAGCAGCCAAGGCAATGGCGGGAGGGGATCCCAAGAGACCCAGTACTTC.